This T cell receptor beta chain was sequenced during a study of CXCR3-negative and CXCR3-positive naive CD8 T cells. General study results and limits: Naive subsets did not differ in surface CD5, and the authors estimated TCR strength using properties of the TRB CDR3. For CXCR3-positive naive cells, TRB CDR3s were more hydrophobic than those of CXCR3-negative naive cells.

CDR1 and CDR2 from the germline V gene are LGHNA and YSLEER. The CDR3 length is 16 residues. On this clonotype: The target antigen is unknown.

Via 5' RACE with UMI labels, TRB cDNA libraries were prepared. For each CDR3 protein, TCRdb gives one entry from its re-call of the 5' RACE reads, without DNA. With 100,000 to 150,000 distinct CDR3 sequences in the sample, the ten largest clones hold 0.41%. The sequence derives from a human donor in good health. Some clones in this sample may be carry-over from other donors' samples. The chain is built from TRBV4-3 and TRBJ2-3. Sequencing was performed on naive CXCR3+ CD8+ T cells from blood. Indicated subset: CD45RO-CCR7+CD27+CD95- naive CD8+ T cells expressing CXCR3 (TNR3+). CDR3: CASSQGPGPSTDTQYF.